These T cell receptor beta chains were read from a single sample in a study of blood T cell repertoires in COVID-19. Using immunoSEQ multiplex PCR, the repertoire was profiled, and TCRdb retains in-frame clones only, with some absent. The table has tens of thousands of clones, roughly 85% seen once. Sequenced sample: peripheral blood. These receptors came from a man aged 45-65 years with COVID-19, enrolled during active disease. The CDR3 runs from the conserved cysteine through the conserved F or W. The D gene is left open where the match is weak. The size entry is marked missing in some rows and otherwise reads once, few, many or a size class.

TGTGCCAGTAGTGAACGACAGGGCTATGAAAAACTGTTTTTT,CASSERQGYEKLFF,TRBD1,.,TRBJ1-4,TRBV19
TGTGCCAGCAGCCGCGCGGGGAGCTCCTACAATGAGCAGTTCTTC,CASSRAGSSYNEQFF,.,.,TRBJ2-1,TRBV27
TGTGCCATCAGTGGTTCGAAGTCCTTACAGGGCACAGATACGCAGTATTTT,CAISGSKSLQGTDTQYF,.,few,TRBJ2-3,TRBV10-3
TGTGCCAGCAGCGATTGGAGGGGACAGCCCCAGCATTTT,CASSDWRGQPQHF,.,.,TRBJ1-5,TRBV5-8
TGTGCCAGCCACAGGGCGTTCGATAATTCACCCCTCCACTTT,CASHRAFDNSPLHF,.,.,TRBJ1-6,TRBV19
TGTGCCACCAGTGACTTAAGCGGGAGCGCCTACAATGAGCAGTTCTTC,CATSDLSGSAYNEQFF,TRBD2,.,TRBJ2-1,TRBV24-1
TGTGCCAGCTCACCGGCAGTCGGGAATTACGAGCAGTACTTC,CASSPAVGNYEQYF,.,.,TRBJ2-7,TRBV18
TGTGCCACCAGCACACTGACGACAGGCAACTATGGCTACACCTTC,CATSTLTTGNYGYTF,.,.,TRBJ1-2,TRBV15
TGTGCCAGCAGCGTAGCTACTCGGGGGGGCCAGGAGACCCAGTACTTC,CASSVATRGGQETQYF,TRBD2,.,TRBJ2-5,TRBV9
TGTGCCAGCAGCGGCAGCGTGAACACTGAAGCTTTCTTT,CASSGSVNTEAFF,.,once,TRBJ1-1,TRBV7-3
TGTGCCAGCAGTGACTCGGGACAGGGTGCCTATGGCTACACCTTC,CASSDSGQGAYGYTF,TRBD1,.,TRBJ1-2,TRBV25-1
TGTGCCAGCAGCTTAGGGGGACAGGGGATAGATGAGCAGTTCTTC,CASSLGGQGIDEQFF,TRBD1,few,TRBJ2-1,TRBV7-2
TGTGCCAGCCTTGATGCGGTGATCTCCTATAATTCACCCCTCCACTTT,CASLDAVISYNSPLHF,.,.,TRBJ1-6,TRBV11-3
TGTGCCAGCAGTTTAGTTGTTCCAGGGCTCAATCAGCCCCAGCATTTT,CASSLVVPGLNQPQHF,.,.,TRBJ1-5,TRBV27
TGTGCCAGCTCAACAGGGTCTTCTGGAAACACCATATATTTT,CASSTGSSGNTIYF,.,.,TRBJ1-3,TRBV18
TGTGCCAGCAGTTACATAAGCGGAGGGATCCAAGAGACCCAGTACTTC,CASSYISGGIQETQYF,.,.,TRBJ2-5,TRBV6-2/TRBV6-3
TGTGCCAGCAGTCAAAACCCGGGGTGGGCCCAGTACTTC,CASSQNPGWAQYF,.,.,TRBJ2-5,TRBV6-5
TGCGCCAGCAGCTTGTGGGGGGGACAGGGCCAAGAGACCCAGTACTTC,CASSLWGGQGQETQYF,TRBD1,.,TRBJ2-5,TRBV5-1
TGTGCCAGCAGCCCAGGAACCGGGACATCGGCTGAAGCTTTCTTT,CASSPGTGTSAEAFF,.,.,TRBJ1-1,TRBV7-8
TGTGCCAGCAGTGATCGAACAGGGTCCTACAATGAGCAGTTCTTC,CASSDRTGSYNEQFF,.,few,TRBJ2-1,TRBV6-4
TGTGCCAGCAGAACAGGGAACTATGGCTACACCTTC,CASRTGNYGYTF,.,.,TRBJ1-2,TRBV6-1
TGCAGCGCCGGCCGGCAGGGGGCGGGTCTGGATACGCAGTATTTT,CSAGRQGAGLDTQYF,TRBD1,few,TRBJ2-3,TRBV29-1
TGTGCCAGTAGTGTGCAGGGGTTCGACACTGAAGCTTTCTTT,CASSVQGFDTEAFF,.,.,TRBJ1-1,TRBV19
TGTGCCAGCAGCACCGGGACAGGGATACCCTACGAGCAGTACTTC,CASSTGTGIPYEQYF,TRBD1,.,TRBJ2-7,TRBV6-6
TGTGCCAGTAGTCGGGGAGGGAACTCTGGAAACACCATATATTTT,CASSRGGNSGNTIYF,.,.,TRBJ1-3,TRBV19
TGTGCCACCCTAGCGGGAGTCTCCTACAATGAGCAGTTCTTC,CATLAGVSYNEQFF,TRBD2,.,TRBJ2-1,TRBV10-3
TGTGCCATCAGTGCCGCGGAGCGGGAGGGAGCCTACAATGAGCAGTTCTTC,CAISAAEREGAYNEQFF,TRBD2,.,TRBJ2-1,TRBV10-3
TGTGCCAGCAGCTATGAGACTAGCGGGAGTTACGAGCAGTACTTC,CASSYETSGSYEQYF,TRBD2,.,TRBJ2-7,TRBV6-2/TRBV6-3
TGTGCCAGTAGACTTAACCCGGGACAGGGAGGGGAAAACTATGGCTACACCTTC,CASRLNPGQGGENYGYTF,TRBD1,.,TRBJ1-2,TRBV19
TGTGCCAGCGCGCGACAGGGACTCCAAGAGACCCAGTACTTC,CASARQGLQETQYF,.,.,TRBJ2-5,TRBV28
TGTGCCAGCAGCCGGGACTTTAGCTCCTACGAGCAGTACTTC,CASSRDFSSYEQYF,.,few,TRBJ2-7,TRBV6-5
TGCGCCAGCAGCTTTGCCGGGACAGGGCCTAAAGATACGCAGTATTTT,CASSFAGTGPKDTQYF,TRBD1,.,TRBJ2-3,TRBV5-1
TGCAGTGCTAGTAGTCGTTTGGTGAGGGACAGGAGTAACAATGAGCAGTTCTTC,CSASSRLVRDRSNNEQFF,TRBD1,.,TRBJ2-1,TRBV20-1
TGTGCCAGCAGTCCGCCCGCTACCGGGACAGGGGTCAATTCACCCCTCCACTTT,CASSPPATGTGVNSPLHF,TRBD1,few,TRBJ1-6,TRBV27
TGTGCCAGCAACCCCCCGCCGCGGGGCAGGACCTACGAGCAGTACTTC,CASNPPPRGRTYEQYF,.,.,TRBJ2-7,TRBV28
TGTGCCAGCAGGCCCGGGGACAGCCCCGTTCCCCTCCACTTT,CASRPGDSPVPLHF,TRBD1,.,TRBJ1-6,TRBV6-5
TGTGCCATCGAAAACCGGGACAGGGGACGTAGAGTATTCTACGAGCAGTACTTC,CAIENRDRGRRVFYEQYF,TRBD1,.,TRBJ2-7,TRBV7-9
TGTGCCAGCAGCCCTCACACCGGGGAGCTGTTTTTT,CASSPHTGELFF,.,once,TRBJ2-2,TRBV9
TGTGCCAGTAGTATCCTCCGTAGGGACAGAGATCAGCCCCAGCATTTT,CASSILRRDRDQPQHF,TRBD1,.,TRBJ1-5,TRBV19
TGTGCCAGCAGTGGACAGGCGGGCTACGAGCAGTACTTC,CASSGQAGYEQYF,.,.,TRBJ2-7,TRBV25-1
TGTGCCAGCAGTTTATCGGGGGGGTTCCTTCAGTCCCACCAAGAGACCCAGTACTTC,CASSLSGGFLQSHQETQYF,TRBD2,.,TRBJ2-5,TRBV27
TGCGCCAGCAGCCAGGCGGGATGGAACGAGCAGTTCTTC,CASSQAGWNEQFF,.,.,TRBJ2-1,TRBV4-3
TGTGCCAGCAGTCGGGGAAGCGGGAGGAACAATGAGCAGTTCTTC,CASSRGSGRNNEQFF,TRBD2,.,TRBJ2-1,TRBV6-5
TGTGCCAGCAGCCAAGAGCGGGTAGGGGATACGCAGTATTTT,CASSQERVGDTQYF,.,.,TRBJ2-3,TRBV4-2
TGCGCCAGCAGCACCCGACTAGCGGACCCCTACGAGCAGTACTTC,CASSTRLADPYEQYF,TRBD2,once,TRBJ2-7,TRBV4-1
TGTGCCAGCGCCCTGGAGGGAGAGTATGGCTACACCTTC,CASALEGEYGYTF,.,.,TRBJ1-2,TRBV12-3/TRBV12-4
TGCGCCAGCAGCCAAGATCAAACAGCCGAAGCTTTCTTT,CASSQDQTAEAFF,.,.,TRBJ1-1,TRBV4-1
TGTGCCAGCAGTTTGAGCGGGGAGGGGGCAGATACGCAGTATTTT,CASSLSGEGADTQYF,.,.,TRBJ2-3,TRBV28
TGTGCCAGCAGTTACGGAGGGAATGAGCAGTTCTTC,CASSYGGNEQFF,.,once,TRBJ2-1,TRBV6-5
TGTGCCACCAGCCCCCTCGGGGACAATGAGCAGTTCTTC,CATSPLGDNEQFF,.,.,TRBJ2-1,TRBV15
TGTGCCAGCATCCCAGACGGGACAGGGAGAGAGCAGTACTTC,CASIPDGTGREQYF,.,.,TRBJ2-7,TRBV21-1